These 24 T cell receptor beta chains came from one sample sequenced in a study of CD8 T cells in Susac syndrome. When the RNA was reverse transcribed, random hexamers were used with an input of 0.5 to 1 ug. TCRdb processed the immunoSEQ multiplex PCR reads anew with MiXCR; each CDR3 protein has one entry. The sample has some 450,000 distinct CDR3 sequences; more than 80% are singletons. Specimen: CD8+ T cells from PBMCs. Every receptor here comes from a human donor with multiple sclerosis.

This clonotype was counted a few times. The chain combines TRBV12-3 or TRBV12-4 with TRBJ2-3; unclear D gene. V lost 3 bases and J lost 2, with 6 bases in between. The CDR3 runs to 13 residues. The CDR3 loop is CASSFYSTDTQYF. The CDR3 DNA is TGTGCCAGCAGTTTTTACTCCACAGATACGCAGTATTTT.

The genes are TRBV6-1 and TRBJ2-3; weak D call: TRBD1 (5 bases). V shed 7 bases and J shed 3 bases, with 14 bases lying between them. The CDR3 spans 14 residues. CDR1 is MNHNS and CDR2 is SASEGT in the germline V gene. For the CDR3, the DNA is TGTGCCAGCACCCTGGTAGGGGTTACAGATACGCAGTATTTT. Amino acids: CASTLVGVTDTQYF.

The chain uses TRBV6-1 and TRBJ1-4, with D perhaps matching TRBD1 (5 bases). V was trimmed by 8 bases and J by 8 bases, leaving 12 bases between them. The CDR3 consists of 12 residues. The germline CDR1 and CDR2 sequences are MNHNS and SASEGT. DNA of the CDR3: TGTGCCAGCCGCGGGGCTCGGGAAAAACTGTTTTTT. Protein sequence: CASRGAREKLFF.

The chain is built from TRBV20-1 and TRBJ2-7, with 9 bases lining up with TRBD2. The CDR3 is 14 residues long. Germline values: CDR1 DFQATT, CDR2 SNEGSKA (reference sequence). Germline trimming cut 7 bases from V and 1 base from J; bases unmatched to any gene: 8. CDR3 in amino acids: CSGTGLANSYEQYF. The CDR3 region has the DNA TGCAGTGGCACGGGACTAGCCAATTCCTACGAGCAGTACTTC.

The chain joins TRBV11-2 to TRBJ2-7; D unresolved. Germline lookup yields CDR1 SGHAT and CDR2 FQNNGV. There are 14 residues in the CDR3. With 5 bases removed from V and 1 base from J, the gap between germline ends came to 12 bases. The CDR3 spells CASSDTGRSYEQYF. CDR3 nucleotides: TGTGCCAGCAGCGATACCGGACGGTCCTACGAGCAGTACTTC.

The chain couples TRBV6-5 to TRBJ1-2; a possible D gene is TRBD1 (6 bases). Per the germline V gene, CDR1 is MNHEY and CDR2 is SVGAGI. The CDR3 is made up of 13 amino acids. V was shortened by 6 bases and J by 3 bases, with 11 bases between the two germline ends. CDR3 bases: TGTGCCAGCAGAACAGGGTTTGACTATGGCTACACCTTC. This encodes CASRTGFDYGYTF.

CDR3 sequence: CASSSHLEVYEQYF. The CDR3 DNA is TGTGCCAGCAGTTCCCACCTTGAGGTCTACGAGCAGTACTTC. The chain is built from TRBV28 and TRBJ2-7; D gene uncertain. Germline V CDR1 and CDR2: MDHEN, SYDVKM. Trimming removed 4 bases from V and 3 bases from J, with 13 bases in between. The CDR3 consists of 14 residues.

The chain is built from TRBV29-1 and TRBJ2-7; TRBD1 matches 7 bases. Per germline, CDR1 SQVTM and CDR2 ANQGSEA. The V gene end was trimmed by 8 bases and the J gene end by 4 bases; junction bases not matched to a gene: 11. CDR3 length: 13 amino acids. CDR3 residues: CSFSGTASYEQYF. CDR3 sequence (DNA): TGCAGCTTCTCCGGGACAGCAAGTTACGAGCAGTACTTC.

The chain has TRBV12-3 or TRBV12-4 and TRBJ2-1; 15 nucleotides line up with TRBD2. With V trimmed by 2 bases and J by 10 bases, 6 bases remained unmatched. The CDR3 extends over 16 amino acids. The DNA of the CDR3 is TGTGCCAGCAGTTTATTGGGACTAGCGGGAGGCAGCGAGCAGTTCTTC. Its protein is CASSLLGLAGGSEQFF.

J is TRBJ1-5 and V is TRBV27; D gene uncertain. Trimming took off 2 bases at V and 4 bases at J, with 9 bases between the two ends. The CDR3 extends over 14 amino acids. Germline lookup yields CDR1 MNHEY and CDR2 SMNVEV (reference sequence). CDR3 nucleotide sequence: TGTGCCAGCAGTTTACCGGGTTCAAATCAGCCCCAGCATTTT. Translated, it gives CASSLPGSNQPQHF.

The chain is built from TRBV5-1 and TRBJ2-1, with TRBD1 matching 10 bases. Germline CDR1 SGHRS, CDR2 YFSETQ. The J segment lost 8 bases and the V segment lost 4 bases, leaving 9 bases of the junction unmatched. The CDR3 totals 15 residues. The CDR3 here is CASSPTGGGGDEQFF. CDR3 in DNA: TGCGCCAGCAGCCCGACAGGGGGCGGCGGGGATGAGCAGTTCTTC.

The chain is built from TRBV19 and TRBJ2-1; 9 positions match TRBD2. The V segment lost 7 bases and the J segment 9 bases; nucleotides outside the gene matches: 7. The CDR3 is 13 residues long. CDR1 LNHDA and CDR2 SQIVND come from the germline V gene (reference sequence). The CDR3, as DNA: TGTGCCAGTACTCCTAGCGGGGCGACTGAGCAGTTCTTC. Protein sequence: CASTPSGATEQFF.

The gene calls are TRBV27 and TRBJ2-6; D gene ambiguous. Germline values: CDR1 MNHEY, CDR2 SMNVEV (reference sequence). V was pared by 3 bases and J by 0 bases, with 9 bases between. The CDR3 has 16 amino acids. CDR3 loop: CASSFSDDSGANVLTF. The CDR3, as DNA: TGTGCCAGCAGTTTTAGTGACGACTCTGGGGCCAACGTCCTGACTTTC.

This clonotype was seen just once. The V and J genes are TRBV7-9 and TRBJ1-1; D is ambiguous. The ends were cut back, 6 bases at V and 2 bases at J, with 22 bases in the middle. The CDR3 covers 17 residues. In germline, CDR1 is SEHNR, CDR2 FQNEAQ (reference sequence). DNA of the CDR3: TGTGCCAGCAGACATTTTGACGACCGGGAGGCTAACACTGAAGCTTTCTTT. Its translation is CASRHFDDREANTEAFF.

This clonotype was counted once. The J gene is TRBJ1-2, the V gene TRBV20-1, with TRBD1 identical over 7 bases. Trimming removed 5 bases from V and 2 bases from J; junction bases left unmatched: 11. This CDR3 is built from 15 residues. Germline loops: CDR1 DFQATT, CDR2 SNEGSKA (reference sequence). The CDR3, as DNA: TGCAGTGCTCCGTTTCGGGACAGATTAAACTATGGCTACACCTTC. Translation gives CSAPFRDRLNYGYTF.

The rearrangement joins TRBV12-5 to TRBJ2-1; D gene ambiguous. From germline, CDR1 is LGHNT and CDR2 FRNRAP. This CDR3 has 17 residues. Trimming cost V 3 bases and J 6 bases, with 21 bases left between them. This chain's CDR3 is CASGFTVERKTVNEQFF. CDR3 in DNA: TGTGCTAGTGGTTTTACGGTCGAGCGTAAGACGGTCAATGAGCAGTTCTTC.

V usage is TRBV9 and J usage is TRBJ2-3; D unresolved. CDR1 SGDLS and CDR2 YYNGEE come from the germline V gene. This CDR3 is 13 amino acids long. Between the trimmed V and J ends, which lost 4 bases and 1 base, there was a span of 7 bases. CDR3 nucleotides: TGTGCCAGCAGCCCCCACCGCACAGATACGCAGTATTTT. It is translated as CASSPHRTDTQYF.

This sequence joins TRBV20-1 and TRBJ2-7, with 13 bases that match TRBD2. Unmatched junction bases numbered 6, after V lost 6 bases and J lost 4 bases. The CDR3 has 14 residues. Germline V gene data show CDR1 as DFQATT and CDR2 as SNEGSKA (reference sequence). The CDR3 protein is CSARQLAGGYEQYF. The CDR3 DNA reads TGCAGTGCGCGTCAACTAGCGGGGGGGTACGAGCAGTACTTC.

The V and J genes are TRBV9 and TRBJ2-7, with D possibly matching TRBD2 (5 bases). The V gene's germline CDR1 is SGDLS and CDR2 YYNGEE. CDR3 length: 14 amino acids. V lost 4 bases and J lost 2, with 13 bases in between. The CDR3 DNA follows: TGTGCCAGCAGCTCCCCGGAGGCACCCTACGAGCAGTACTTC. It codes for CASSSPEAPYEQYF.

The J gene is TRBJ2-7, the V gene TRBV27, with 10 bases that match TRBD2. The CDR3 consists of 15 residues. V lost 3 bases and J lost 0; bases outside the gene matches: 2. Germline V gives CDR1 MNHEY, CDR2 SMNVEV (reference sequence). CDR3 bases: TGTGCCAGCAGTTTTAGCGGGGGGAACTCCTACGAGCAGTACTTC. Translation gives CASSFSGGNSYEQYF.

This clonotype was counted a few times. The J gene is TRBJ2-1, the V gene TRBV27; D remains ambiguous. CDR3 length: 12 amino acids. V was shortened by 4 bases and J by 6 bases, with 7 bases between the two germline ends. The germline CDR1 and CDR2 sequences are MNHEY and SMNVEV (reference sequence). CDR3 sequence (DNA): TGTGCCAGCAGTTCCATAGGCAATGAGCAGTTCTTC. Amino acid sequence: CASSSIGNEQFF.

Note on this clonotype: A read error may explain this, as a much larger clone is one base away. This chain connects TRBV9 to TRBJ2-7; 10 bases agree with TRBD1. This CDR3 has 14 residues. V was pared by 7 bases and J by 2 bases, with 6 bases of the junction left unmatched. CDR1 and CDR2 from the germline V gene are SGDLS and YYNGEE. CDR3 DNA: TGTGCCAGCGGCCCCGGGACAGGGGCCTACGAGCAGTACTTC. Amino acids: CASGPGTGAYEQYF.

To note about this clonotype: The conserved final phenylalanine or tryptophan is absent from the CDR3, which likely points to a read error. The chain has TRBV6-5 and TRBJ2-1; 10 bases match TRBD2. Germline V gene lookup returns CDR1 MNHEY and CDR2 SVGAGI. The J segment lost 7 bases and the V segment lost 3 bases, leaving 3 bases of the junction unmatched. The CDR3 length is 14 residues. This CDR3 reads CASSYSGRTNEQFL. CDR3 nucleotide sequence: TGTGCCAGCAGTTATAGCGGGAGGACAAATGAGCAGTTCCTC.

The V gene is TRBV27, the J gene TRBJ2-5; 9 positions agree with TRBD2. From germline, CDR1 is MNHEY and CDR2 SMNVEV (reference sequence). The CDR3 runs 15 residues. With V trimmed by 6 bases and J by 0 bases, 5 bases remained unmatched. The CDR3 region has the DNA TGTGCCAGCAGACAGACTAGCGGTTACCAAGAGACCCAGTACTTC. This sequence encodes CASRQTSGYQETQYF.